The text below deals with one T cell receptor beta chain. This CDR3 contains 12 residues. Germline CDR1 and CDR2: ENHRY and SYGVKD. The V end was cut by 1 base, the J end by 13 bases, with 11 bases between. Assay: immunoSEQ multiplex PCR; the TCRdb copy retains only in-frame clones and omits some. The repertoire holds about 2 million clones, with over 85% as singletons. These data belong to a study of shared clonotypes between healthy human individuals. Material: naive CD4+ T cells sorted from blood. Subset of the sample: CD45RA+ positively selected. The chain carries TRBV10-3 and TRBJ2-4; D possibly corresponds to TRBD2 (6 bases). The clonotype originates from a man between 18 and 35 years old in good health. CDR3 region: CAISEYRDSQYF. CDR3 DNA sequence: TGTGCCATCAGTGAGTACCGGGACTCGCAGTACTTC.